What follows are 10 T cell receptor beta chains derived from one specimen sequenced in a study of blood T cell repertoires in COVID-19. Measured with immunoSEQ multiplex PCR; TCRdb has only the in-frame clones, and not every one. The table lists about 190,000 clones, about 87% of them singletons. The material sequenced was peripheral blood. The receptors stem from a woman aged 18-29 years who had recovered from COVID-19.

The chain uses TRBV27 and TRBJ2-1; 7 nucleotides line up with TRBD2. After removal of 1 base from V and 1 base from J, the junction contained 7 bases not matched to a gene. The CDR3 is made up of 17 amino acids. The germline V gene has CDR1 MNHEY and CDR2 SMNVEV (reference sequence). CDR3 residues: CASSLWVGGGSYNEQFF. The DNA of the CDR3 is TGTGCCAGCAGTTTATGGGTGGGGGGGGGTTCCTACAATGAGCAGTTCTTC.

In nucleotides, the CDR3 is TGTGCCAGCAGTCCAGGGACAGGGAGCTCCTATAATTCACCCCTCCACTTT. Translated, it gives CASSPGTGSSYNSPLHF. The V and J genes are TRBV25-1 and TRBJ1-6; TRBD1 matches at 9 bases. The CDR3 runs 17 residues. In germline, CDR1 is MGHDK, CDR2 SYGVNS. The trim removed 5 bases at V and 0 bases at J, leaving 5 bases unmatched.

V gene TRBV11-3 combines with J gene TRBJ2-7; D unclear. The CDR3 totals 13 residues. The ends were cut back, 3 bases at V and 2 bases at J, with 8 bases in the middle. Germline-derived CDR1 and CDR2 are SGHNT and YENEEA. In DNA, the CDR3 is TGTGCCAGCAGCTTGAACCCAGCCTACGAGCAGTACTTC. It yields the protein CASSLNPAYEQYF.

This chain links TRBV15 with TRBJ1-6; D unclear. Deletions cut 5 bases from V and 2 bases from J, with 10 bases between. The CDR3 runs to 15 residues. CDR1 and CDR2 (germline): LNHNV, YYDKDF (reference sequence). The CDR3 is CATSGAVPYNSPLHF. For the CDR3, the DNA is TGTGCCACCAGCGGTGCGGTACCCTATAATTCACCCCTCCACTTT.

The chain uses TRBV6-2 or TRBV6-3 and TRBJ2-2; D perhaps matches TRBD1 (5 bases). Looked up from germline, CDR1 is MNHEY and CDR2 is SVGEGT. The CDR3 is 17 residues long. Trimming took off 6 bases at V and 4 bases at J, with 21 bases between the two ends. As DNA, the CDR3 is TGTGCCAGCAGCGAAACCCGACAGCGACTCGTCACCGGGGAGCTGTTTTTT. It is translated as CASSETRQRLVTGELFF.

The rearrangement joins TRBV4-3 to TRBJ2-3; 11 bases are shared with TRBD2. The germline CDR1 and CDR2 sequences are LGHNA and YSLEER. This CDR3 contains 16 residues. V shed 1 base, J shed 5 bases, and the junction held 5 bases outside the gene matches. DNA of the CDR3: TGCGCCAGCAGCCAAGGGATAGCGGGAGGGGTAGATACGCAGTATTTT. Translating gives CASSQGIAGGVDTQYF.

The chain joins TRBV9 to TRBJ2-5; 8 bases are shared with TRBD1. The J segment lost 5 bases and the V segment lost 4 bases, leaving 7 bases of the junction unmatched. This CDR3 has 14 residues. The germline V gene encodes CDR1 SGDLS and CDR2 YYNGEE. CDR3 sequence (DNA): TGTGCCAGCAGCAACCAGGGGGCCGTCGAGACCCAGTACTTC. It codes for CASSNQGAVETQYF.

The J gene is TRBJ1-2, the V gene TRBV3-1 (or the pseudogene TRBV3-2); 7 bases align to TRBD1. Germline V gives CDR1 LGHDT, CDR2 YNNKEL (reference sequence). The CDR3 has 17 amino acids. V was pared by 0 bases and J by 0 bases, with 7 bases of the junction left unmatched. The DNA of the CDR3 is TGTGCCAGCAGCCAAGATCATAGGACAGGATCTAACTATGGCTACACCTTC. Protein product: CASSQDHRTGSNYGYTF.

The genes are TRBV3-1 (or the pseudogene TRBV3-2) and TRBJ1-1; TRBD1 might be the D (5 bases). Germline V gives CDR1 LGHDT, CDR2 YNNKEL (reference sequence). The CDR3 spans 14 residues. V shed 3 bases and J shed 5 bases, with 13 bases lying between them. The CDR3 sequence: CASSQRAGSTEAFF. The CDR3 DNA sequence: TGTGCCAGCAGCCAGCGAGCAGGGTCAACTGAAGCTTTCTTT.

The J gene is TRBJ1-4, the V gene TRBV4-1, with a tentative D call TRBD1 (5 bases). Per the germline V gene, CDR1 is MGHRA and CDR2 is YSYEKL. The ends were cut back, 1 base at V and 7 bases at J, with 13 bases in the middle. CDR3 length: 15 amino acids. CDR3: CASSQAWTRTEKLFF. For the CDR3, the DNA is TGCGCCAGCAGCCAAGCGTGGACAAGGACTGAAAAACTGTTTTTT.